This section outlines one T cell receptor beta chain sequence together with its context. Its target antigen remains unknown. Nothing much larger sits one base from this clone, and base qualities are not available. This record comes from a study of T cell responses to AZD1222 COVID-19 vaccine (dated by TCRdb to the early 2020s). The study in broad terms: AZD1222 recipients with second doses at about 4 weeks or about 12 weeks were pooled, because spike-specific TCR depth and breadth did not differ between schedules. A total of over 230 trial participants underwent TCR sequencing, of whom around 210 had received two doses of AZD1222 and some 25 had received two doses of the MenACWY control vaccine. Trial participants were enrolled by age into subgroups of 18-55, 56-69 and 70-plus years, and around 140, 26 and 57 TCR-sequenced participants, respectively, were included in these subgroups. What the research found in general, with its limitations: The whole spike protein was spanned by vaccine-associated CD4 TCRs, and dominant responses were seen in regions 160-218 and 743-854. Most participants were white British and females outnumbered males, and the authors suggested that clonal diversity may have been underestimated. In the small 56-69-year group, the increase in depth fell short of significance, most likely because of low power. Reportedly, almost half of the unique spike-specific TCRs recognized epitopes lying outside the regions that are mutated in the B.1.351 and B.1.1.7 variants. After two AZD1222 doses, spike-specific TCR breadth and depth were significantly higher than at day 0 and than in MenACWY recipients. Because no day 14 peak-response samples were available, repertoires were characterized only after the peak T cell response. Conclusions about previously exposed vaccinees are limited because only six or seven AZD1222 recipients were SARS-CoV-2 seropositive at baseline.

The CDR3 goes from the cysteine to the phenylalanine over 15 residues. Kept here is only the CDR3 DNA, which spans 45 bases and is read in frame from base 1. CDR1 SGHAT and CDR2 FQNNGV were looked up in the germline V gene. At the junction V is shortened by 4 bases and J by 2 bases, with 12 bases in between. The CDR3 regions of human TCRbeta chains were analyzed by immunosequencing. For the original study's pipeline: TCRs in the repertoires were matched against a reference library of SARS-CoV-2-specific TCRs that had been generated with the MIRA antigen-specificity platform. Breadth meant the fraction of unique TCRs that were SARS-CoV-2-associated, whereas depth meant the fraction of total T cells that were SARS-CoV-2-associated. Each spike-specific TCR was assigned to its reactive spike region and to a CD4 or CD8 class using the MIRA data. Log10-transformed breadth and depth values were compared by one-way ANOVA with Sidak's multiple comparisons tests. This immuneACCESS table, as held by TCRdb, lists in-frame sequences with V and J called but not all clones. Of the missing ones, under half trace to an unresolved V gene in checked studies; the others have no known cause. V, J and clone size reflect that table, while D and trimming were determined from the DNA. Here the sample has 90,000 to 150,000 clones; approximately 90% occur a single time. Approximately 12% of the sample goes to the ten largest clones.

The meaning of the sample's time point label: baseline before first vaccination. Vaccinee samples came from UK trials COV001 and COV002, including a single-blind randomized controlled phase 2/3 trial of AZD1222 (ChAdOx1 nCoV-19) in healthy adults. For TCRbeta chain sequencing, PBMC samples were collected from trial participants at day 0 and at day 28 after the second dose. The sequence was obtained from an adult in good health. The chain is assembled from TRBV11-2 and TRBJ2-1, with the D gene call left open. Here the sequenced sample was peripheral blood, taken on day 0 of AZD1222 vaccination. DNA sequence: TGTGCCAGCAGCTACCCCCGAACAGCCTACAATGAGCAGTTCTTC. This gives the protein CASSYPRTAYNEQFF.